The 15 T cell receptor beta chains below were found in one sample sequenced in a study of tissue T cells after allogeneic stem cell transplantation. Measured with immunoSEQ multiplex PCR; TCRdb has only the in-frame clones, and not every one. The sample has about 48,000 clones, about three quarters seen once. Material for sequencing was sorted cells pooled from one or two spleens. The receptors were gathered from a pool of C57BL/6 mice in good health.

This clone was counted between two and nine times. The listed genes are named as in mouse. The read terminates 1 residue before the CDR3 end, so the remaining end is supplied by the germline J gene. The chain carries TRBV3 and TRBJ2-7, with TRBD2 matching over 10 bases. This CDR3 is 14 amino acids long. Germline trimming cut 3 bases from V and 5 bases from J; bases unmatched to any gene: 4. CDR1 and CDR2 (germline): SNHLY, FYNGKV (reference sequence). CDR3 sequence: CASSFRWGGHEQYF. The CDR3 DNA, read in part, is TGTGCCAGCAGCTTCCGCTGGGGGGGCCATGAACAGTAC.

Notes on this clone: Here the gene names and germline are mouse. This CDR3 reads CAWSPGGGAAEQFF. The sequenced CDR3 bases are TGTGCCTGGAGCCCTGGTGGGGGGGCGGCTGAGCAGTTC. The genes are TRBV31 and TRBJ2-1, with 9 bases identical to TRBD2. The CDR3 end is not reached by the read, which stops 1 residue before it; the germline J gene fills it in. The CDR3 runs 14 residues. V gave up 3 bases and J gave up 7 bases; unmatched junction bases: 7. Germline-derived CDR1 and CDR2 are GKSSPN and SITVG.

The table lists this clone with a few counts. Genes here carry mouse names. The CDR3 extends 1 residue past the end of the read, so its final part is completed from the germline J gene. The V and J genes are TRBV13-2 and TRBJ1-3; D not certain. V was shortened by 5 bases and J by 0 bases, with 6 bases between the two germline ends. The CDR3 totals 13 residues. The V gene's germline CDR1 is NNHNN and CDR2 SYGAGS (reference sequence). This CDR3 is CASGKDSGNTLYF. The sequenced CDR3 bases are TGTGCCAGCGGGAAAGATTCTGGAAATACGCTCTAT.

As regards this clone: Gene names follow the mouse nomenclature. Read data end 1 residue before the CDR3 end; the end is taken from the germline J gene. The rearrangement uses TRBV5 and TRBJ2-5, with D perhaps matching TRBD2 (6 bases). The CDR3 totals 14 residues. In germline, CDR1 is LGHNA, CDR2 YNLKQL (reference sequence). Trimming stripped 1 base from V and 2 bases from J, with 7 bases between. Here the CDR3 reads CASSQGGVQDTQYF. The sequenced CDR3 bases are TGTGCCAGCAGCCAAGGGGGGGTCCAAGACACCCAGTAC.

Details on this clone: Any gene name here is a mouse gene name. The read halts 1 residue ahead of the CDR3 end, with the missing end drawn from the germline J gene. The J gene is TRBJ1-1, the V gene TRBV31; 9 nucleotides agree with TRBD1. Germline values: CDR1 GKSSPN, CDR2 SITVG. There are 13 residues in the CDR3. The ends lost 4 bases at V and 8 bases at J; junction bases unmatched: 8. The CDR3 sequence is CAWTSRDRAEVFF. The sequenced CDR3 bases are TGTGCCTGGACCAGCCGGGACAGGGCCGAAGTCTTC.

In the case of this clone: Gene and germline names: mouse. Read data end 1 residue before the CDR3 end; the end is taken from the germline J gene. This chain connects TRBV20 to TRBJ2-1; 11 bases agree with TRBD2. The length of the CDR3 is 16 residues. Germline CDR1 and CDR2: GFQATS and STVNSAI. V dropped 1 base and J dropped 0; count of bases not matched to a gene: 2. The CDR3 sequence is CGARGGTGGNYAEQFF. CDR3 DNA, as far as it was read: TGTGGTGCTAGGGGCGGGACTGGGGGTAACTATGCTGAGCAGTTC.

A note on this clone: Genes and germline come from the mouse. The sequenced fragment ends 1 residue before the CDR3 boundary, so the rest is inferred from the germline J gene. The rearrangement uses TRBV3 and TRBJ2-7; no definite D call. With 1 base removed from V and 4 bases from J, the gap between germline ends came to 8 bases. Per germline, CDR1 SNHLY and CDR2 FYNGKV (reference sequence). This CDR3 is 13 amino acids long. The sequenced CDR3 bases are TGTGCCAGCAGCTTAGACCCGGGGTATGAACAGTAC. Amino acid sequence: CASSLDPGYEQY. The CDR3 reads in full as CASSLDPGYEQYF. Drawing the rest from reference TRBV3 and TRBJ2-7, the complete variable domain is GPKVLQIPSHQIIDMGQMVTLNCDPVSNHLYFYWYKQILGQQMEFLVNFYNGKVMEKSKLFKDQFSVERPDGSYFTLKIQPTALEDSAVYFCASSLDPGYEQYFGPGTRLTVL.

Of note for this clone: The listed genes are named as in mouse. The CDR3 goes on 1 residue after the read ends, and that part is filled in from the germline J gene. This rearrangement joins TRBV12-2 to TRBJ1-4, with D possibly being TRBD1 (6 bases). V lost 0 bases, J lost 2 bases, and 9 bases lay in between. CDR3 size: 15 residues. The germline gives CDR1 SGHLS, CDR2 HYDKME. CDR3 DNA, as far as it was read: TGTGCCAGCTCTCTCTCCCAGGGGTCCAACGAAAGATTATTT. Amino acid sequence: CASSLSQGSNERLF. The entire CDR3 sequence reads CASSLSQGSNERLFF. The complete variable domain, with remaining parts taken from reference TRBV12-2 and TRBJ1-4, reads NSGVVQSPRYIIKGKGERSILKCIPISGHLSVAWYQQTQGQELKFFIQHYDKMERDKGNLPSRFSVQQFDDYHSEMNMSALELEDSAVYFCASSLSQGSNERLFFGHGTKLSVL.

To note about this clone: Each gene name is a mouse one. The read falls 1 residue short of the CDR3 end, and the missing part is taken from the germline J gene. The chain carries TRBV19 and TRBJ2-5; perhaps TRBD1 as D (6 bases). CDR3 length: 14 residues. V lost 0 bases and J lost 2, with 7 bases in between. CDR1 is FNHDT and CDR2 is SITEND in the germline V gene (reference sequence). The CDR3: CASSIGTAQDTQYF. CDR3 bases read: TGTGCCAGCAGTATAGGGACAGCCCAAGACACCCAGTAC.

The sample holds a few counts of this clone. Gene names and germline refer to mouse. Read sequence stops 1 residue before the CDR3 end, and the germline J gene provides the missing end. The rearrangement uses TRBV19 and TRBJ2-7, with 11 bases lining up with TRBD2. With 5 bases clipped from V and 4 bases from J, the junction kept 5 bases outside the gene matches. This CDR3 is built from 14 residues. Germline V lookup: CDR1 FNHDT, CDR2 SITEND (reference sequence). CDR3 DNA, as far as it was read: TGTGCCAGCAGACTGGGGGGGCCTCCTTATGAACAGTAC. Its protein product is CASRLGGPPYEQY. The complete CDR3 reads CASRLGGPPYEQYF.

A word on this clone: The gene names here belong to mouse. The CDR3 is cut off 1 residue early in the read; its end comes from the germline J gene. The rearrangement joins TRBV30 to TRBJ2-3, with TRBD1 identical over 7 bases. Trimming removed 4 bases from V and 1 base from J; junction bases left unmatched: 8. The CDR3 is 15 residues long. Germline assignment: CDR1 SQVVS and CDR2 ANEGSEA. CDR3: CSSTPWTGGAETLYF. The sequenced CDR3 bases are TGTAGTTCTACCCCCTGGACAGGCGGTGCAGAAACGCTGTAT.

This clone appeared a single time. The gene names given are mouse names. Read coverage stops 1 residue before the CDR3 terminus; the germline J gene supplies the remainder. This chain links TRBV13-2 with TRBJ2-2, with 8 bases aligning to TRBD1. Germline trimming cut 1 base from V and 3 bases from J; bases unmatched to any gene: 5. Germline CDR1 reads NNHNN; CDR2 reads SYGAGS (reference sequence). This CDR3 comprises 16 residues. Here the CDR3 reads CASGDLAGGHTGQLYF. The sequenced part of the CDR3 DNA is TGTGCCAGCGGTGATCTCGCAGGGGGCCACACCGGGCAGCTCTAC.

Details on this clone: The genes are named according to mouse. The sequence runs out 1 residue before the end of the CDR3; the remainder is reconstructed from the germline J gene. The rearrangement links TRBV2 to TRBJ2-5; TRBD2 matches at 9 bases. Germline-derived CDR1 and CDR2 are LGHNA and YSYQKL. The CDR3 covers 14 residues. J gave up 10 bases and V 0 bases, and 5 bases lay outside the gene matches. CDR3 bases read: TGTGCCAGCAGCCAAGATAGGCTGGGGGGGGCCCAGTAC. It encodes CASSQDRLGGAQY. The entire CDR3 protein reads CASSQDRLGGAQYF.

This clone was observed a few times. Germline and genes here are mouse. The read ends 1 residue early relative to the CDR3; the germline J gene fills the gap. In the same sample, other DNA sequences code for this CDR3. The chain uses TRBV20 and TRBJ1-2; D may be TRBD1 (5 bases). Germline CDR1 reads GFQATS; CDR2 reads STVNSAI. The CDR3 is made up of 11 amino acids. The germline V and J ends were trimmed by 6 bases and 2 bases, with 7 bases remaining between them. This CDR3 reads CGARQNSDYTF. The part of the CDR3 DNA that was read is TGTGGTGCCCGACAGAACTCCGACTACACC.

Turning to this clone: Genes and germline are mouse. Read sequence stops 1 residue before the CDR3 end, and the germline J gene provides the missing end. The chain is built from TRBV14 and TRBJ2-7; a weak D match, TRBD2 (7 bases). This CDR3 contains 13 residues. V was clipped by 2 bases and J by 5 bases, with 11 bases between them. Germline V gene lookup returns CDR1 SGHDT and CDR2 FRDEAV. Here the CDR3 reads CASSLGGAHEQYF. CDR3 DNA (partial): TGTGCCAGCAGTTTGGGGGGCGCCCATGAACAGTAC. The complete variable domain, with remaining parts taken from reference TRBV14 and TRBJ2-7, reads EAGVTQSPRYAVLQEGQAVSFWCDPISGHDTLYWYQQPRDQGPQLLVYFRDEAVIDNSQLPSDRFSAVRPKGTNSTLKIQSAKQGDTATYLCASSLGGAHEQYFGPGTRLTVL.